These 7 T cell receptor beta chains came from one sample sequenced in a study of regulatory T cells in long-lasting Graves disease (dated by TCRdb to about 2021). The library came from multiplex PCR. Sequenced on an Illumina HiSeq 4000. To build TCR beta libraries, CDR3 regions were amplified by Arm-PCR using iRepertoire HTBI primers. TCRdb redid the processing of the public reads, applying fastp at Q25 and MiXCR, and retained in-frame beta chains. For every CDR3 protein sequence, its rows merge into one entry that carries the most common genes and DNA. This sample gives about 620,000 distinct CDR3 sequences in total; about 16% of them show up just once. Clones ranked in the top ten supply more than 15% of the sample. The time point label corresponds to: newly diagnosed GD, antithyroid drugs for less than 3 months. RNA was extracted from PBMCs in TRIzol for both TCR sequencing and RNA sequencing. This sample also belongs to another study, concerning T cells in Graves' hyperthyroidism and ophthalmopathy.

The sample in question was peripheral blood mononuclear cells (PBMCs), obtained at new diagnosis, from a patient treated with antithyroid drugs. All receptors come from a woman in her thirties with Graves disease. Donor details come from another sample of the same person, matched by shared clones.

A few counts support this clonotype. This chain links TRBV19 with TRBJ1-5, with a weak D call TRBD1 (6 bases). This CDR3 is 15 amino acids long. Germline CDR1 and CDR2: LNHDA and SQIVND (reference sequence). V shed 6 bases and J shed 5 bases, with 17 bases lying between them. This CDR3 reads CASSVQGFVYQPQHF. In DNA form, the CDR3 reads TGTGCCAGTAGCGTACAGGGATTCGTGTATCAGCCCCAGCATTTT.

As to this clonotype: Given a much more abundant clone one base away, this may be a read error. CDR3 loop: CASSHPPGGNYEQYF. The DNA of the CDR3 is TGTGCCAGCAGTCACCCCCCGGGCGGGAACTACGAGCAGTACTTC. The chain combines TRBV12-3 or TRBV12-4 with TRBJ2-7; a weak D match, TRBD2 (6 bases). V was cut by 5 bases and J by 3 bases, with 17 bases left in between. The CDR3 length is 15 residues.

Many counts were recorded for this clonotype. This chain links TRBV2 with TRBJ1-5; tentatively, D is TRBD1 (6 bases). Germline V gene sequence: CDR1 SNHLY, CDR2 FYNNEI. The CDR3 runs to 14 residues. Trimming removed 8 bases at V and 2 bases at J, with 13 bases between. In DNA, the CDR3 is TGTGCCAGCGGGGCGGCAGGGGGCAATCAGCCCCAGCATTTT. Translation gives CASGAAGGNQPQHF.

In regard to this clonotype: A far larger clone is only one base removed, so a read error is likely. The chain has TRBV2 and TRBJ1-1, with 7 positions matching TRBD1. The CDR3 runs to 13 residues. V shed 6 bases and J 4 bases; nucleotides not matched to a gene: 5. Germline V gives CDR1 SNHLY, CDR2 FYNNEI. The CDR3 nucleotides are TGTGCCAGCAGCCCAGACAGGGTCACTGAAGCTTTCTTT. Encoded protein: CASSPDRVTEAFF.

In this sample, this clonotype turned up many times. The chain combines TRBV20-1 with TRBJ2-1; D is uncertain. V lost 1 base to trimming and J lost 8 bases, with 12 bases between them. CDR1 is DFQATT, CDR2 SNEGSKA, per germline (reference sequence). The length of the CDR3 is 13 residues. Written as DNA, the CDR3 is TGCAGTGCTAGAGCGTGGGAACAAGATGAGCAGTTCTTC. Its protein product is CSARAWEQDEQFF.

This clonotype was seen ten or more times. V and J are TRBV5-1 and TRBJ2-3; 10 bases fit TRBD2. Trimming cost V 4 bases and J 5 bases; bases outside gene matches: 4. CDR1 and CDR2 (germline): SGHRS, YFSETQ. The CDR3 has 14 amino acids. CDR3 in amino acids: CASSIGLAVDTQYF. In nucleotides, the CDR3 is TGCGCCAGCAGCATTGGACTAGCGGTAGATACGCAGTATTTT.

CDR3 coding DNA: TGCAGTGCTAGAGATCTACGGTCCCAGCCCATCTACAATGAGCAGTTCTTC. Translating it yields CSARDLRSQPIYNEQFF. This rearrangement joins TRBV20-1 to TRBJ2-1; D ambiguous. This CDR3 contains 17 residues. Germline V CDR1 and CDR2: DFQATT, SNEGSKA (reference sequence). V lost 0 bases, J lost 3 bases, and 18 bases lay in between.